The T cell receptor beta chain described here comes from a study of CD8 T cells in ankylosing spondylitis. Germline V gives CDR1 SGHAT, CDR2 FQNNGV. Trimming cost V 5 bases and J 0 bases; bases outside gene matches: 6. There are 15 residues in the CDR3. Study conclusions and caveats: A TCR beta motif of under 10 highly homologous variants appeared characteristic of ankylosing spondylitis blood.

TCRdb re-called the 5' RACE reads with MiXCR, one entry per CDR3 protein. The table shows approximately 440,000 distinct CDR3 sequences, with about 15% occurring only once. This clonotype came up a few times. Antigen unknown. J is TRBJ1-2 and V is TRBV11-2; TRBD1 matches 7 bases. This TCR was sampled from a male donor with ankylosing spondylitis. The sequenced material came from blood, either unsorted or a sorted T cell fraction (not recorded which). CDR3 bases: TGTGCCAGCAGCGCCCGACAGGGATCTAACTATGGCTACACCTTC. It encodes CASSARQGSNYGYTF.